This is a list of T cell receptor beta chains from one sample in a study of T cell responses to AZD1222 COVID-19 vaccine. Repertoires were generated with immunoSEQ multiplex PCR, while TCRdb's copy carries only in-frame clones and drops some. The sample consists of approximately 110,000 clones, 85% to 90% of them appearing once. Sequenced here: peripheral blood, sampled 28 days after the second AZD1222 dose. The receptors were sampled from an adult who received the AZD1222 COVID-19 vaccine. Each CDR3 is given with its conserved first and last residue. The D gene is left open where the match is weak. A row's size may be missing; if present it is once, few, many or a size class.

j_call v_call cdr3_length d_call clone_size cdr3_aa cdr3_nt
TRBJ1-5 TRBV6-1 16 TRBD1 . CASSEPQGSWNQPQHF TGTGCCAGCAGTGAGCCACAGGGGAGTTGGAATCAGCCCCAGCATTTT
TRBJ2-5 TRBV10-1 15 TRBD1 . CASSDRDRNQETQYF TGCGCCAGCAGTGACCGGGACAGGAATCAAGAGACCCAGTACTTC
TRBJ1-2 TRBV7-3 13 . few CASSLGGDYGYTF TGTGCCAGCAGCTTAGGGGGGGACTATGGCTACACCTTC
TRBJ1-3 TRBV4-1 18 . many CASSQDRGGTLSGNTIYF TGCGCCAGCAGCCAAGATAGGGGAGGGACACTCTCTGGAAACACCATATATTTT
TRBJ1-3 TRBV12-3/TRBV12-4 13 . . CASRRTVGNTIYF TGTGCCAGCAGGAGGACAGTCGGAAACACCATATATTTT
TRBJ2-1 TRBV4-2 17 . . CASSQERGGGLDNEQFF TGTGCCAGCAGCCAAGAGAGAGGTGGGGGGCTAGACAATGAGCAGTTCTTC
TRBJ1-2 TRBV6-5 13 . . CASSSRPYYGYTF TGTGCCAGCAGCTCCCGACCATACTATGGCTACACCTTC
TRBJ1-2 TRBV9 13 . . CASSDGTQEGYTF TGTGCCAGCAGCGACGGGACTCAGGAGGGCTACACCTTC
TRBJ2-7 TRBV4-1 16 TRBD1 . CASSQDRGTGATEQYF TGCGCCAGCAGCCAAGATAGGGGGACAGGGGCGACCGAGCAGTACTTC
TRBJ2-7 TRBV5-1 15 TRBD1 . CASSPYTTGDIEQYF TGCGCCAGCAGCCCTTATACGACAGGGGATATCGAGCAGTACTTC
TRBJ1-3 TRBV30 13 . few CAWARGAGNTIYF TGTGCCTGGGCTAGGGGGGCTGGAAACACCATATATTTT
TRBJ2-5 TRBV23-1 14 TRBD1 . CASRHRGQWETQYF TGCGCCAGCAGACACAGGGGGCAATGGGAGACCCAGTACTTC
TRBJ1-6 TRBV6-5 14 . . CASSLGQTNSPLHF TGTGCCAGCAGCCTCGGACAAACGAATTCACCCCTCCACTTT
TRBJ1-2 TRBV7-9 13 . . CASSLLERDGYTF TGTGCCAGCAGCTTGCTGGAGAGGGATGGCTACACCTTC
TRBJ2-3 TRBV2 16 TRBD2 . CASMPGLAGDTDTQYF TGTGCCAGCATGCCGGGACTAGCGGGGGACACAGATACGCAGTATTTT
TRBJ1-6 TRBV7-9 16 . . CASSPWAILASSPLHF TGTGCCAGCAGCCCCTGGGCTATCCTAGCCAGTTCACCCCTCCACTTT
TRBJ1-5 TRBV11-2 15 TRBD1 . CASSLLTGGNQPQHF TGTGCCAGCAGCTTATTGACAGGGGGCAATCAGCCCCAGCATTTT
TRBJ1-1 TRBV28 15 . . CASSNPGIPGTEAFF TGTGCCAGCAGCAACCCGGGGATTCCGGGCACTGAAGCTTTCTTT
TRBJ1-2 TRBV7-6 16 . once CASSSGRAPSNYGYTF TGTGCCAGCAGCTCCGGTAGGGCACCCTCTAACTATGGCTACACCTTC
TRBJ1-1 TRBV18 16 . . CASSPPLGSPNTEAFF TGTGCCAGCTCACCACCGTTAGGCTCTCCGAACACTGAAGCTTTCTTT
TRBJ2-1 TRBV28 12 TRBD1 many CASSPLDRQQFF TGTGCCAGCAGCCCACTGGACAGGCAGCAGTTCTTC
TRBJ2-7 TRBV4-1 15 . . CASRDRQGPQGEQYF TGCGCCAGCAGAGACAGGCAGGGGCCCCAGGGCGAGCAGTACTTC
TRBJ2-2 TRBV3-1/TRBV3-2 14 . . CASSQMGGTGELFF TGTGCCAGCAGCCAGATGGGGGGTACCGGGGAGCTGTTTTTT
TRBJ2-5 TRBV11-2 14 . . CASSPHRGGETQYF TGTGCCAGCAGCCCCCACAGGGGGGGCGAGACCCAGTACTTC
TRBJ2-2 TRBV28 16 . . CASTTNGRGNTGELFF TGTGCCAGCACCACTAATGGCAGGGGGAACACCGGGGAGCTGTTTTTT
TRBJ1-6 TRBV7-2 19 TRBD1 . CASSGELSGGRSYNSPLHF TGTGCCAGCAGCGGAGAATTATCAGGGGGCCGCTCCTATAATTCACCCCTCCACTTT
TRBJ2-1 TRBV10-3 16 . . CAISVGALYPYNEQFF TGTGCCATCAGTGTTGGGGCTCTTTACCCCTACAATGAGCAGTTCTTC
TRBJ1-4 TRBV28 15 TRBD1 . CASRNQGQSHEKLFF TGTGCCAGCCGGAACCAGGGACAGTCGCATGAAAAACTGTTTTTT
TRBJ1-1 TRBV6-4 14 . . CASRERALSSEAFF TGTGCCAGCAGGGAAAGGGCATTGAGTAGTGAAGCTTTCTTT
TRBJ2-7 TRBV6-5 14 . many CASSYRVRSDEQYF TGTGCCAGCAGTTACCGAGTGCGCAGCGACGAGCAGTACTTC
TRBJ2-3 TRBV3-1/TRBV3-2 14 TRBD2 . CASSPSGGVDTQYF TGTGCCAGCAGCCCCAGCGGGGGGGTAGATACGCAGTATTTT
TRBJ1-1 TRBV3-1/TRBV3-2 14 TRBD1 . CASSLGQGIPEAFF TGTGCCAGCAGCCTGGGACAGGGAATCCCTGAAGCTTTCTTT
TRBJ1-5 TRBV6-2/TRBV6-3 17 TRBD1 . CASSYLGQGEGGQPQHF TGTGCCAGCAGTTACCTTGGACAGGGGGAAGGTGGTCAGCCCCAGCATTTT
TRBJ1-1 TRBV6-5 14 . . CASSLQGSSTEAFF TGTGCCAGCAGTCTCCAGGGTTCGAGCACTGAAGCTTTCTTT
TRBJ1-1 TRBV5-6 15 . . CASSRPGLMNTEAFF TGTGCCAGCAGCCGTCCGGGACTCATGAACACTGAAGCTTTCTTT
TRBJ1-2 TRBV13 14 . . CASSFSVAGYGYTF TGTGCCAGCAGCTTTTCGGTCGCTGGCTATGGCTACACCTTC
TRBJ1-2 TRBV5-6 15 . . CASSQMQAVNYGYTF TGTGCCAGCAGCCAAATGCAGGCGGTTAACTATGGCTACACCTTC
TRBJ2-7 TRBV29-1 12 . . CSVLSGSYEQYF TGCAGCGTTCTGTCGGGAAGCTACGAGCAGTACTTC
TRBJ1-1 TRBV10-2 14 . many CASREQPGDTEAFF TGCGCCAGCAGAGAACAACCTGGAGACACTGAAGCTTTCTTT
TRBJ1-2 TRBV11-2 14 . . CASSLGGTTGGYTF TGTGCCAGCAGCTTAGGCGGGACAACCGGTGGCTACACCTTC
TRBJ1-3 TRBV5-1 11 . . CARGRSHTIYF TGCGCCAGGGGGAGGAGTCACACCATATATTTT
TRBJ2-3 TRBV9 13 . . CASSSKGSDTQYF TGTGCCAGCAGCTCCAAGGGTTCAGATACGCAGTATTTT
TRBJ2-7 TRBV4-3 12 . . CASSQNTGEQYF TGCGCCAGCAGCCAGAATACGGGGGAGCAGTACTTC
TRBJ2-5 TRBV5-4 15 TRBD2 . CASRPGLDGPETQYF TGTGCCAGCAGACCGGGACTAGACGGCCCAGAGACCCAGTACTTC
TRBJ1-1 TRBV11-1 13 . . CASSTNRNTEAFF TGTGCCAGCAGCACCAACAGGAACACTGAAGCTTTCTTT
TRBJ2-7 TRBV5-6 15 TRBD1 . CASSWGRDRGYEQYF TGTGCCAGCAGCTGGGGGCGGGACAGGGGGTACGAGCAGTACTTC
TRBJ2-1 TRBV5-1 15 . once CASSFAGQYYNEQFF TGCGCCAGCAGCTTTGCGGGACAGTACTACAATGAGCAGTTCTTC
TRBJ2-5 TRBV7-9 13 . . CASEAGRQETQYF TGTGCCAGCGAAGCGGGCCGCCAAGAGACCCAGTACTTC
TRBJ1-2 TRBV7-9 14 . . CASTRTGGGPGYTF TGTGCCAGCACCCGAACTGGAGGGGGGCCTGGCTACACCTTC
TRBJ2-7 TRBV6-5 15 . . CASSLSLGDPYEQYF TGTGCCAGCAGTCTTTCGTTGGGGGACCCCTACGAGCAGTACTTC
TRBJ2-7 TRBV9 14 TRBD1 many CASSVRDSPSEQYF TGTGCCAGCAGCGTCCGGGACAGCCCATCCGAGCAGTACTTC
TRBJ2-1 TRBV7-9 13 TRBD1 . CASSTDRGHEQFF TGTGCCAGCAGCACCGACAGGGGCCATGAGCAGTTCTTC
TRBJ2-7 TRBV6-5 15 TRBD1 . CASSYSGGQLYEQYF TGTGCCAGCAGTTACTCTGGGGGACAGCTTTACGAGCAGTACTTC
TRBJ1-2 TRBV4-1 16 . . CASSRTGGRPDYGYTF TGCGCCAGCAGCCGCACGGGTGGCAGGCCTGACTATGGCTACACCTTC
TRBJ1-5 TRBV20-1 13 TRBD1 . CSASAGGDQPQHF TGCAGTGCTAGTGCAGGGGGCGATCAGCCCCAGCATTTT
TRBJ1-5 TRBV7-2 16 . . CASSQKAQTLNQPQHF TGTGCCAGCAGCCAAAAGGCACAAACTCTCAATCAGCCCCAGCATTTT
TRBJ1-2 TRBV5-1 14 TRBD1 . CASSHGTGVYGYTF TGCGCCAGCAGCCACGGGACAGGCGTCTATGGCTACACCTTC
TRBJ1-2 TRBV29-1 13 TRBD1 . CSAGQGLLHGYTF TGCAGCGCCGGACAGGGGCTACTTCATGGCTACACCTTC
TRBJ2-5 TRBV28 16 . . CASSLQGSYRLETQYF TGTGCCAGCAGTTTACAGGGGTCGTACCGACTGGAGACCCAGTACTTC
TRBJ1-2 TRBV12-3/TRBV12-4 13 TRBD1 . CASRLSGGYGYTF TGTGCCAGCAGGCTATCAGGGGGCTATGGCTACACCTTC